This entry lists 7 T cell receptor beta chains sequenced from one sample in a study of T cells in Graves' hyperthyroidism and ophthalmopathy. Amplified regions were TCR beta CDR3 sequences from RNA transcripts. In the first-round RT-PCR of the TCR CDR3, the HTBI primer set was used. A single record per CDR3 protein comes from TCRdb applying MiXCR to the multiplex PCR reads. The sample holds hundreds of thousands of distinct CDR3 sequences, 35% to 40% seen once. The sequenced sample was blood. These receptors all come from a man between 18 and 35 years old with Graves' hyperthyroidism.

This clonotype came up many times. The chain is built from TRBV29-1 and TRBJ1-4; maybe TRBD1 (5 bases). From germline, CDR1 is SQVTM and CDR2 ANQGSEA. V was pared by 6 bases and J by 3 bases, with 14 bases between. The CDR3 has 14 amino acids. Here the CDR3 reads CSVFGGTANEKLFF. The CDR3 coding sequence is TGCAGCGTCTTCGGGGGGACGGCTAATGAAAAACTGTTTTTT.

DNA of the CDR3: TGTGCCAGCAGCTTCGGTTGGGGGAATGGCTACACCTTC. It yields the protein CASSFGWGNGYTF. The chain employs TRBV7-2 and TRBJ1-2; the D gene is possibly TRBD1 (5 bases). The CDR3 consists of 13 residues. Per the germline V gene, CDR1 is SGHTA and CDR2 is FQGNSA. The V end was cut by 3 bases, the J end by 6 bases, with 11 bases between.

Here the CDR3 DNA reads TGTGCCAGCAGTACAGGGGGGACGAGCTATGGCTACACCTTC. Translation gives CASSTGGTSYGYTF. The chain has TRBV2 and TRBJ1-2; TRBD1 agrees at 8 bases. CDR1 and CDR2 from the germline V gene are SNHLY and FYNNEI. CDR3 length equals 14 residues. J lost 4 bases, V lost 5 bases, and 6 bases had no gene match.

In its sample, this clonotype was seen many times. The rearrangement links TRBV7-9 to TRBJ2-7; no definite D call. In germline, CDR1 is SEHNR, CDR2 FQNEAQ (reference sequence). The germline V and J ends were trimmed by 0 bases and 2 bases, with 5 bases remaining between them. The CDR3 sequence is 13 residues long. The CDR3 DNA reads TGTGCCAGCAGCTTAGCGTTGACCTACGAGCAGTACTTC. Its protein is CASSLALTYEQYF.

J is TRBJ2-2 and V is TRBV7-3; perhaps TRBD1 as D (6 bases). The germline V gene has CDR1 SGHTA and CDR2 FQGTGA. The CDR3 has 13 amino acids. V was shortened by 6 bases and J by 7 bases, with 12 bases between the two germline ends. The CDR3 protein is CASRPRGGGELFF. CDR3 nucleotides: TGTGCCAGCAGGCCTAGAGGGGGCGGGGAGCTGTTTTTT.

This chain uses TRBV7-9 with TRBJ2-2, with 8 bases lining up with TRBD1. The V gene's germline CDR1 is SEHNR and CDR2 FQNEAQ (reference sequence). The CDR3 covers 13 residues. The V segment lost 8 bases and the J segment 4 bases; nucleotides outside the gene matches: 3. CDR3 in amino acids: CASGGQATGELFF. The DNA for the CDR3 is TGTGCCAGCGGGGGACAGGCCACCGGGGAGCTGTTTTTT.

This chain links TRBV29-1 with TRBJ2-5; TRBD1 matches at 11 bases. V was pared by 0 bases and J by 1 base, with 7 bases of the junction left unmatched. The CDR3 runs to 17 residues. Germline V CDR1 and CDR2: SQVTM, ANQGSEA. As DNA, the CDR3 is TGCAGCGTTGAAGATGGGGAGGACAGGGGGCTCCAAGAGACCCAGTACTTC. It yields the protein CSVEDGEDRGLQETQYF. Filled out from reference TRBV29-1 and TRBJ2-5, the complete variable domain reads SAVISQKPSRDICQRGTSLTIQCQVDSQVTMMFWYRQQPGQSLTLIATANQGSEATYESGFVIDKFPISRPNLTFSTLTVSNMSPEDSSIYLCSVEDGEDRGLQETQYFGPGTRLLVL.